The 8 T cell receptor beta chains presented below share a single source sample, sequenced in a study of blood T cell repertoires in COVID-19. Clones were read by immunoSEQ multiplex PCR, and TCRdb kept only the in-frame ones, dropping some. Here the sample spans under 450,000 clones, more than 75% being singletons. The sample consisted of peripheral blood. These receptor sequences come from a human donor with acute or convalescent COVID-19. The donor label of this sample is uncertain.

The CDR3 protein is CASRSGRGGLYEQFF. The CDR3 bases are TGTGCCAGCAGGTCGGGACGGGGGGGCCTCTATGAGCAGTTCTTC. The chain has TRBV6-1 and TRBJ2-1; 8 bases are a match to TRBD2. This CDR3 contains 15 residues. V shed 6 bases and J 8 bases; nucleotides not matched to a gene: 12. CDR1 MNHNS and CDR2 SASEGT come from the germline V gene.

Concerning this clone itself: Relative to the germline gene, one junction end is altered; a read error may explain this. The chain joins TRBV5-1 to TRBJ2-7, with 8 bases fitting TRBD2. CDR1 and CDR2 (germline): SGHRS, YFSETQ. The CDR3 has 16 amino acids. The CDR3 protein is CASSLGSGGAGYEQYF. CDR3 DNA sequence: TGCGCCAGCAGTTTGGGGAGCGGGGGCGCGGGCTACGAGCAGTACTTC.

In its sample, this clone was seen once. The chain uses TRBV7-2 and TRBJ2-7, with 13 bases fitting TRBD2. The J segment lost 4 bases and the V segment lost 1 base, leaving 4 bases of the junction unmatched. Per germline, CDR1 SGHTA and CDR2 FQGNSA. This CDR3 contains 16 residues. The CDR3 spells CASSLELAGGPYEQYF. The CDR3 bases are TGTGCCAGCAGCTTAGAACTAGCGGGAGGGCCATACGAGCAGTACTTC.

There are a few counts of this clone. This chain joins TRBV3-1 (or the pseudogene TRBV3-2) and TRBJ1-2, with no clear D. Looked up from germline, CDR1 is LGHDT and CDR2 is YNNKEL (reference sequence). This CDR3 comprises 13 residues. V lost 4 bases and J 2 bases, leaving 8 bases between the germline ends. CDR3 in amino acids: CASSPTPNYGYTF. The CDR3 DNA is TGTGCCAGCAGCCCGACACCGAACTATGGCTACACCTTC.

The chain joins TRBV7-7 to TRBJ2-1; 8 bases line up with TRBD1. J lost 0 bases, V lost 5 bases, and 9 bases had no gene match. Germline-derived CDR1 and CDR2 are SSHAT and FNYEAQ (reference sequence). The CDR3 is 17 amino acids. CDR3 in DNA: TGTGCCAGCAGCATCCGACAGGACAGGGTCTCCTACAATGAGCAGTTCTTC. Protein: CASSIRQDRVSYNEQFF.

The chain is built from TRBV30 and TRBJ1-2, with D perhaps TRBD1 (6 bases). V was shortened by 2 bases and J by 5 bases, with 9 bases between the two germline ends. The germline V gene has CDR1 GTSNPN and CDR2 SVGIG (reference sequence). CDR3 length equals 12 residues. Here the CDR3 DNA reads TGTGCCTGGAGTCCGACAGGATATGGCTACACCTTC. Protein sequence: CAWSPTGYGYTF.

V and J are TRBV2 and TRBJ1-3; 7 nucleotides agree with TRBD1. This CDR3 region has 15 residues. The germline V gene has CDR1 SNHLY and CDR2 FYNNEI. The V gene end was trimmed by 8 bases and the J gene end by 3 bases; junction bases not matched to a gene: 10. The CDR3 DNA is TGTGCCAGCGGCCTACAGGGGCAGGGTGGAAACACCATATATTTT. Translation gives CASGLQGQGGNTIYF.

V gene TRBV18 combines with J gene TRBJ1-2; D ambiguous. The V end was cut by 3 bases, the J end by 8 bases, with 13 bases between. This CDR3 spans 13 amino acids. Germline assignment: CDR1 KGHSH and CDR2 LQKENI. The CDR3 loop reads CASSPDLLWGYTF. The CDR3, as DNA: TGTGCCAGCTCACCTGACTTGCTTTGGGGCTACACCTTC.